The clone carrying this T cell receptor (beta chain) showed up just a few times. This entry is derived from a study of radiotherapy plus CTLA-4 blockade in lung cancer. The data were produced by immunoSEQ multiplex PCR, yet TCRdb's version contains in-frame clones alone and is incomplete. The sample gives 120,000 or so clones, around 90% of which show up once; just under 7% is in the top ten. This CDR3 spans 11 amino acids. Germline V gives CDR1 LNHDA, CDR2 SQIVND (reference sequence). The specimen comprised peripheral blood, sampled from a patient treated with radiotherapy plus ipilimumab. This TCR was sampled from a human donor with non-small cell lung cancer that progressed on radiotherapy plus ipilimumab. The chain has TRBV19 and TRBJ1-2; 7 bases match TRBD1. CDR3 bases: TGTGCGGCCTCAGGGGGAAGTGGCTACACCTTC. This gives the protein CAASGGSGYTF. The full variable domain, in which reference TRBV19 and TRBJ1-2 provide the parts outside the CDR3, is DGGITQSPKYLFRKEGQNVTLSCEQNLNHDAMYWYRQDPGQGLRLIYYSQIVNDFQKGDIAEGYSVSREKKESFPLTVTSAQKNPTAFYLCAASGGSGYTFGSGTRLTVV.